This T cell receptor beta chain was observed in a study of T-cell reconstitution after alpha-beta-depleted transplantation in children (dated by TCRdb to the mid-2010s). A note on the overall study: T-cell immune reconstitution after TCRalphabeta/CD19-depleted allogeneic hematopoietic cell transplantation in children was quantitatively tracked in the study by means of TCR repertoire profiling.

To note about this clonotype: It has no known antigen specificity. No much larger clone is present one base from it, and per-base qualities are unavailable.

Receptor amplification or capture employed PCR. Sequencing was carried out with an Illumina HiSeq 2500. Molecular barcoding was employed in the preparation of TCR libraries, with unique molecular identifiers being used to normalize TCRbeta repertoire quantification. TCRdb cleaned the public reads at Q25 with fastp, built clones with MiXCR and kept in-frame beta chains. Rows are unified per CDR3 protein, each entry keeping the most common DNA and genes. This sample lists 500,000 or so distinct CDR3 sequences; 30% to 35% were detected once. The top ten hold more than 2% of the sample. Its CDR3 holds 14 amino acids, cysteine through phenylalanine. Only the CDR3 DNA is retained, 42 bases long and in frame from the first base. V loses 4 bases, J loses 2 bases, and the germline ends lie 11 bases apart. As encoded in the germline V gene, CDR1 is SGHTA while CDR2 is FQGNSA.

This clonotype originated in a human donor who donated a stem cell graft to a child with aplastic anemia. The chain employs TRBV7-2 and TRBJ2-5, with the D segment identity uncertain. Specimen: PBMCs from the stem cell graft donor, collected from the stem cell graft. The DNA sequence follows: TGTGCCAGCAGCTACCGGCACGGGCAAGAGACCCAGTACTTC. It translates as CASSYRHGQETQYF.